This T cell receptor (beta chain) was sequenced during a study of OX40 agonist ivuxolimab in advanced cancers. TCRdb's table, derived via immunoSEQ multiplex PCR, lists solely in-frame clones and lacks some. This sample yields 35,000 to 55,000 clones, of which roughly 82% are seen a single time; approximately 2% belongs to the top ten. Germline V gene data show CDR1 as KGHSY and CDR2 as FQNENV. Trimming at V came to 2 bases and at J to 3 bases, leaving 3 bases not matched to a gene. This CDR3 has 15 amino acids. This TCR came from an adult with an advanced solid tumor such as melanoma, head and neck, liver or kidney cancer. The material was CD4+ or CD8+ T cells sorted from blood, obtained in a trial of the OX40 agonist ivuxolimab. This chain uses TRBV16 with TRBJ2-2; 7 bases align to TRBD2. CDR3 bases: TGTGCCAGCAGCCAAAATCGGGGGGACACCGGGGAGCTGTTTTTT. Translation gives CASSQNRGDTGELFF.